These T cell receptor beta chains were read from a single sample in a study of blood T cell repertoires in COVID-19. Sequencing was performed with immunoSEQ multiplex PCR; in TCRdb, only in-frame clones are kept and a portion is missing. The repertoire includes 48,000 or so clones, about 90% of them detected once, and 2.5% to 4% sits in the top ten. The sample taken for sequencing was peripheral blood. The receptor set was obtained from a human donor in a cohort sampled during active COVID-19. Each CDR3 is given with its conserved first and last residue. D genes are given only for firm matches. Not all rows give a size; the values are once, few, many and, for expanded clones, a class.

J: TRBJ1-3; D: NA; V: TRBV5-4; size: once; DNA: TGTGCCAGCAGCTTGGAGGGGGTTGTGAACACCATATATTTT; CDR3: CASSLEGVVNTIYF
J: TRBJ2-1; D: TRBD2; V: TRBV6-5; size: NA; DNA: TGTGCCAGCCTCCCCTGGACGGGAGGCGGAGGTGAGCAGTTCTTC; CDR3: CASLPWTGGGGEQFF
J: TRBJ2-7; D: TRBD1; V: TRBV6-2/TRBV6-3; size: NA; DNA: TGTGCCAGCAGTCCAAGACATCCAGGGGGCGCCTACGAGCAGTACTTC; CDR3: CASSPRHPGGAYEQYF
J: TRBJ2-5; D: NA; V: TRBV5-4; size: once; DNA: TGTGCCAGCAGCCGGCTAACGCGTACTAGCCCAAAAGAGACCCAGTACTTC; CDR3: CASSRLTRTSPKETQYF
J: TRBJ1-1; D: TRBD1; V: TRBV27; size: NA; DNA: TGTGCCAGCAGTTTTGGCAGGGGGACCACTGAAGCTTTCTTT; CDR3: CASSFGRGTTEAFF
J: TRBJ2-7; D: TRBD2; V: TRBV19; size: NA; DNA: TGTGCCAGTACCCGAAAAGCGGGGAGCTCCTACGAGCAGTACTTC; CDR3: CASTRKAGSSYEQYF
J: TRBJ2-7; D: TRBD2; V: TRBV11-2; size: NA; DNA: TGTGCCAGCAGCCGTATTAGCGGGAGGTTGTTCTACGAGCAGTACTTC; CDR3: CASSRISGRLFYEQYF
J: TRBJ2-6; D: TRBD1; V: TRBV9; size: NA; DNA: TGTGCCAGCAGCGTAGCTCCCGGGGGTGGACAGGGGGCTTCTGGGGCCAACGTCCTGACTTTC; CDR3: CASSVAPGGGQGASGANVLTF
J: TRBJ2-7; D: TRBD1; V: TRBV6-6; size: NA; DNA: TGTGCCAGCACCAACCTCGGACAGGGGCTTGGGCAGTACTTC; CDR3: CASTNLGQGLGQYF
J: TRBJ2-7; D: TRBD1; V: TRBV5-4; size: once; DNA: TGTGCCAGCTCACCGGACAGGGGAACCTACGAGCAGTACTTC; CDR3: CASSPDRGTYEQYF
J: TRBJ1-2; D: TRBD1; V: TRBV6-5; size: NA; DNA: TGTGCCAGCAGACAGGGGGTGAACTATGGCTACACCTTC; CDR3: CASRQGVNYGYTF
J: TRBJ2-1; D: TRBD2; V: TRBV18; size: NA; DNA: TGTGCCAGCTCACCCGAAGCGGGAGGGTCCTACAATGAGCAGTTCTTC; CDR3: CASSPEAGGSYNEQFF